This T cell receptor beta chain is from a study of radiation and T cells in renal cell carcinoma (dated by TCRdb to about 2020). With regard to the full study: The samples were obtained from a clinical trial, where primary renal cell carcinomas were treated with 15 Gy stereotactic body radiation therapy and then removed by nephrectomy 4 weeks afterward. TCR beta sequencing covered some 55 samples in total, comprising some 25 tumors and roughly 27 peripheral blood samples. In the 55 or so samples combined, 4 million to 5 million unique CDR3 nucleotide sequences were found, encoding roughly 2,500,000 unique CDR3 amino acid sequences.

TCR beta libraries were generated from genomic DNA with the immunoSEQ kit, following the manufacturer's recommendations. To prepare libraries, a first multiplex PCR with proprietary primers was run, followed by a second PCR that added unique barcodes, and a bead cleanup was done after each round. A positive control reaction and a negative control reaction, both provided in the kit, were run with every batch of samples. The final libraries underwent checking on an Agilent 4200 TapeStation D1000 ScreenTape, volumetric pooling, and quantification by qPCR. Sequencing was performed on an Illumina NextSeq500 with a MidOutput 150-cycle cartridge, and 156 Read1 and 15 Index1 cycles were run with kit custom primers. The pooled library was loaded at around 1 pM with an approximately 20% PhiX control spike-in. Processing in the source paper ran as follows. The vendor-processed data were analyzed in R, and a clonotype was defined as all T cells that share the same CDR3 nucleotide sequence. In the clone abundance analyses, frequencies in each sample were normalized to that sample's 10,000 most abundant clones. Public T cell clones, which averaged fewer than five per sample, were excluded before analysis. Tumor-enriched and baseline blood-enriched clonotypes were defined by at least a 32-fold difference in abundance between compartments. Clonotypes expanded or contracted between blood time points were identified with a beta-binomial differential abundance model. Similarity between tumor and blood repertoires was quantified using the Baroni-Urbani and Buser coefficient, and groups were compared with two-tailed Wilcoxon tests in R. TCRdb stores this immuneACCESS table with in-frame sequences only. Part of the clones is absent; in the studies checked, under half of the shortfall reflects unresolved V genes, and no reason is known for the rest. The V and J calls and the clone size are those of that table, but D and trimming were determined from the DNA. The sample table holds approximately 120,000 clones, of which around 82% were seen once. In total, the top ten clones hold roughly 5.9% of the sample.

Worth noting for this clone: This receptor's antigen is unknown. There are no base qualities to consult, and no much larger clone falls within one base.

Study-wide conclusions, independent of this receptor: Effects of radiation dose or scheduling on the TCR repertoire could not be addressed with the single-armed trial design. Changes in the blood repertoire were not tracked past 4 weeks after treatment. Because pretreatment tumor biopsies were not available, the baseline intratumoral presence of clonotypes could not be determined. An increase in top tumor clonotypes in blood was observed from baseline to 2 weeks post-radiation, followed by contraction by 4 weeks, which was taken to suggest transient expansion of tumor-resident clones.

Between the V and J ends, shortened by 4 bases and 2 bases respectively, the junction contains 14 bases. The CDR3, from cysteine to phenylalanine, totals 15 residues. The DNA shown is the 45-base CDR3, in frame from base 1. According to the germline V gene, CDR1 reads MNHEY and CDR2 reads SVGAGI. Sample time point, as interpreted from the label and publication: blood 2 weeks post-SBRT. The treatment or condition label, as the study defines it: 15 Gy SBRT to primary tumor, nephrectomy 4 weeks later. To track tumor-enriched clonotypes, serial peripheral blood was sampled from radiation-treated patients at baseline and at 2 weeks and 4 weeks after SBRT. Every patient had renal cell carcinoma of clear cell pathology. Genomic DNA for TCR sequencing was prepared using the QIAamp DNA Blood Mini Kit (Qiagen). Samples were included in the analyses only if all quality control checks were passed.

Specimen: blood, collected from a patient whose treatment included radiotherapy and nephrectomy. This clonotype was obtained from a man in his forties or fifties with renal cell carcinoma. Recombination joined TRBV6-5 with TRBJ2-5, and possibly TRBD1, on 6 matching bases. The CDR3 amino acid sequence is: CASSSFLGQQETQYF. In nucleotides, the sequence is TGTGCCAGCAGTTCCTTCCTCGGACAGCAAGAGACCCAGTACTTC.